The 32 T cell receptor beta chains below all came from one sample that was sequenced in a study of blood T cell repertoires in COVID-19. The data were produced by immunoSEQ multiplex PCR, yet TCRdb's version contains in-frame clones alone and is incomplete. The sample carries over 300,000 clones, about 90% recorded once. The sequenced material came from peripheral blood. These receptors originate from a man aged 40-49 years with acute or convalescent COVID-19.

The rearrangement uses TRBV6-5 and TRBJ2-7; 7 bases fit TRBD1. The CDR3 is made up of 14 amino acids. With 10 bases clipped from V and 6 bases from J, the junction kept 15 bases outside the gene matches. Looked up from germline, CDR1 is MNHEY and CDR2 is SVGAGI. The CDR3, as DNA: TGTGCCACCCTCCAAGTTAGGACAGGTCGCGAGCAGTACTTC. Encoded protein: CATLQVRTGREQYF.

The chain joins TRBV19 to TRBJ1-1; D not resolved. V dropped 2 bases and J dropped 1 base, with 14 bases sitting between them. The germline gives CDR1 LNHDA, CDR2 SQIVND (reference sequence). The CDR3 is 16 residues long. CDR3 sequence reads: CASSISARRENTEAFF. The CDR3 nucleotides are TGTGCCAGTAGTATATCCGCGAGGCGGGAGAACACTGAAGCTTTCTTT.

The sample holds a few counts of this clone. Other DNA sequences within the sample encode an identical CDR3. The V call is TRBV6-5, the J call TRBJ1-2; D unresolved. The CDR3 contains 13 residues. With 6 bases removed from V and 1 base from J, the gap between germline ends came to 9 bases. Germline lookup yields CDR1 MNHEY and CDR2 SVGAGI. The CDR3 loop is CASSLTSNYGYTF. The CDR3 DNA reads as TGTGCCAGCAGCTTGACAAGTAACTATGGCTACACCTTC.

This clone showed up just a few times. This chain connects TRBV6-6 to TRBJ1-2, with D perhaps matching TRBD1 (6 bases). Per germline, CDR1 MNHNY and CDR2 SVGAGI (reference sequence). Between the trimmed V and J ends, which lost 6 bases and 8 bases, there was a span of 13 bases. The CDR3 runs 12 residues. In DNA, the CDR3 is TGTGCCAGCAGCGACAGGTTTCACGGCTACACCTTC. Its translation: CASSDRFHGYTF.

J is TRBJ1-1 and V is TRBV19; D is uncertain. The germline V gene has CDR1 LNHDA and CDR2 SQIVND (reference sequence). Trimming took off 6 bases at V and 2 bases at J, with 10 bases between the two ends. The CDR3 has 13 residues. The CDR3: CASSMRRNTEAFF. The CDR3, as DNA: TGTGCCAGTAGCATGCGAAGAAACACTGAAGCTTTCTTT.

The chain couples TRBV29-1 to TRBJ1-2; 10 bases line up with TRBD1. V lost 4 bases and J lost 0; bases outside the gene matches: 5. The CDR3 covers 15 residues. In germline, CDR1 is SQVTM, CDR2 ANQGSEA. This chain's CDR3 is CSVVGTGATNYGYTF. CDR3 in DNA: TGCAGCGTTGTGGGGACAGGGGCGACTAACTATGGCTACACCTTC. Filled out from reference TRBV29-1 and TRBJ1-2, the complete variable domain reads SAVISQKPSRDICQRGTSLTIQCQVDSQVTMMFWYRQQPGQSLTLIATANQGSEATYESGFVIDKFPISRPNLTFSTLTVSNMSPEDSSIYLCSVVGTGATNYGYTFGSGTRLTVV.

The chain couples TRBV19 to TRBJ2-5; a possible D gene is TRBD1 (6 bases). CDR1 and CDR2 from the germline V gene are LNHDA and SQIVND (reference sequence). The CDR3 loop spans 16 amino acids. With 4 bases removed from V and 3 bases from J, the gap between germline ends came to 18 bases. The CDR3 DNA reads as TGTGCCAGTAGTAAAGGGCTCAGGGGAAAGGAAGAGACCCAGTACTTC. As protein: CASSKGLRGKEETQYF.

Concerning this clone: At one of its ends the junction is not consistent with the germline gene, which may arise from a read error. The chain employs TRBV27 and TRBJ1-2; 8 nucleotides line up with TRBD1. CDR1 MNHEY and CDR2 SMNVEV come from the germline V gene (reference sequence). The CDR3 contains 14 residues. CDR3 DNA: TGTGCCAGCAGTCTATCCGGACAGGGTGGTGGCTACACCTTC. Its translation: CASSLSGQGGGYTF.

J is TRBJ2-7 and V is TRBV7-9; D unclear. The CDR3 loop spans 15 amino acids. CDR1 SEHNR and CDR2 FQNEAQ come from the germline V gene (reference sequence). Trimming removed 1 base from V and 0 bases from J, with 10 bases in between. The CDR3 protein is CASSLVSSSSYEQYF. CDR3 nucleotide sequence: TGTGCCAGCAGCTTAGTTAGCTCGTCCTCCTACGAGCAGTACTTC.

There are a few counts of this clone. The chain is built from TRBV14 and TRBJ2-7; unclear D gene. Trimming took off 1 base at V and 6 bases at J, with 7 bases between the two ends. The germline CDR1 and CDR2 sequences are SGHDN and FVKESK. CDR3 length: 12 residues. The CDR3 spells CASSQVRFEQYF. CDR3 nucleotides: TGTGCCAGCAGCCAAGTTAGATTCGAGCAGTACTTC.

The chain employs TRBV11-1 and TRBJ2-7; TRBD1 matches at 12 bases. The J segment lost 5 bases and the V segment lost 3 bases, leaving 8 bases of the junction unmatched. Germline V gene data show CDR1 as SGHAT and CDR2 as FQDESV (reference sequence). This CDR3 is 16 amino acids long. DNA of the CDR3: TGTGCCAGCAGCTTGGCCTCCGGGACAGGGGGCGACGAGCAGTACTTC. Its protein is CASSLASGTGGDEQYF.

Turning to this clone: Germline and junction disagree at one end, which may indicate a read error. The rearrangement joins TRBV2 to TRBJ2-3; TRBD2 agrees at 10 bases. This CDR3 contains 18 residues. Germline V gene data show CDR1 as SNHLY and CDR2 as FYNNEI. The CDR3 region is CASSKASGRTTGMDTQYF. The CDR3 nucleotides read TGTGCCAGCAGTAAAGCTAGCGGGAGAACAACAGGGATGGATACGCAGTATTTT.

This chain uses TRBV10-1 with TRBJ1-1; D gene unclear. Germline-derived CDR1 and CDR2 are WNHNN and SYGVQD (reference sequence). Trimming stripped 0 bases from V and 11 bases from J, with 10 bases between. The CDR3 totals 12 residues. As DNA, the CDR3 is TGCGCCAGCAGTGAGTCAGAGGGCCCGGCTTTCTTT. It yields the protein CASSESEGPAFF.

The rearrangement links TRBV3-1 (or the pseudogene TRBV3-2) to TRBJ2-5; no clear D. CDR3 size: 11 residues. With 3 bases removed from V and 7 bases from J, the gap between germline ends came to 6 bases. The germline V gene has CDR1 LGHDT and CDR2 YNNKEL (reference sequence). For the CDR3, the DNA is TGTGCCAGCAGCCATACTGGGACCCAGTACTTC. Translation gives CASSHTGTQYF.

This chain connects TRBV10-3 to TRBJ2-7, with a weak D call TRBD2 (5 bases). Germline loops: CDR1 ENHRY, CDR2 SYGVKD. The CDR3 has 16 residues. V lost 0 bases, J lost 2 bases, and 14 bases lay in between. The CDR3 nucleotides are TGTGCCATCAGTGAGTCGACTCTAAGGAGGCCCTACGAGCAGTACTTC. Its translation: CAISESTLRRPYEQYF.

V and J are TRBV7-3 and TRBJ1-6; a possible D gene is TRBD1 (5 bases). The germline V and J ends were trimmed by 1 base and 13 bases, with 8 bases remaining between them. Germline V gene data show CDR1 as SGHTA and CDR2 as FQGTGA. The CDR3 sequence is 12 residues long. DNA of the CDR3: TGTGCCAGCAGCTTAAGCGGGGCGCCCCTCCACTTT. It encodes CASSLSGAPLHF.

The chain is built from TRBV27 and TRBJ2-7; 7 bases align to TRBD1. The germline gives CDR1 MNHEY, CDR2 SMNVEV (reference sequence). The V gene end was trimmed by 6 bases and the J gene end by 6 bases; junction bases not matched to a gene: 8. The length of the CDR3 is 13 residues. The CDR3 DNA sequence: TGTGCCAGCAGGCTTAACACAGGGGTCGAGCAGTACTTC. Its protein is CASRLNTGVEQYF.

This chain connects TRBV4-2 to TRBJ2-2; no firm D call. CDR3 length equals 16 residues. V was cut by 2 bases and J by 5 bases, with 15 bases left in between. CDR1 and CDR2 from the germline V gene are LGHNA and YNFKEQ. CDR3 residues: CASSQIQAFQTGELFF. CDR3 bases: TGTGCCAGCAGCCAAATTCAGGCGTTCCAGACCGGGGAGCTGTTTTTT.

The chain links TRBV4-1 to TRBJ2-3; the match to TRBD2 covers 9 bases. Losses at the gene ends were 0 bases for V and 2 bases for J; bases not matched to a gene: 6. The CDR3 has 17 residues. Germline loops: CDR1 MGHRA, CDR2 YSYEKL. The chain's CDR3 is CASSQERASGVTDTQYF. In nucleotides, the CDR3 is TGCGCCAGCAGCCAAGAGAGGGCTAGCGGGGTCACAGATACGCAGTATTTT.

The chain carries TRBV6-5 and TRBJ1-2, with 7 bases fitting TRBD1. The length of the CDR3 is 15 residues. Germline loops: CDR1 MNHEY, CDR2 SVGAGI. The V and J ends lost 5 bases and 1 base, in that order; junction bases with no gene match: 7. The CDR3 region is CASSQTQGFNYGYTF. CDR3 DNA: TGTGCCAGCAGTCAAACACAGGGGTTTAACTATGGCTACACCTTC.

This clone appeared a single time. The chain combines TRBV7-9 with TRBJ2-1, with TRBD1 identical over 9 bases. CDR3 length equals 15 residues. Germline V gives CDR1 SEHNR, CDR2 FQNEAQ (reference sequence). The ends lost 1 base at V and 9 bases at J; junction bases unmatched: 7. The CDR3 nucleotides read TGTGCCAGCAGCTTAGGGTTTGGGACAGGGCTTGAGCAGTTCTTC. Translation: CASSLGFGTGLEQFF.

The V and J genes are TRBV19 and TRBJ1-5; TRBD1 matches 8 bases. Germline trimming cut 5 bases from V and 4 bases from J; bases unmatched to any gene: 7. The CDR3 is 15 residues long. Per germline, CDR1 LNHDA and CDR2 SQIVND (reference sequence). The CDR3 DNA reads TGTGCCAGTAGTGAAGATTGGACAGGGAATCAGCCCCAGCATTTT. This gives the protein CASSEDWTGNQPQHF.

In DNA form, the CDR3 reads TGTGCCAGCAGCTTCACCCAGGGCACTGAAGCTTTCTTT. Translated, it gives CASSFTQGTEAFF. The rearrangement uses TRBV7-9 and TRBJ1-1; possibly TRBD1 for D (5 bases). The germline V and J ends were trimmed by 3 bases and 4 bases, with 9 bases remaining between them. The CDR3 consists of 13 residues. The germline CDR1 and CDR2 sequences are SEHNR and FQNEAQ (reference sequence).

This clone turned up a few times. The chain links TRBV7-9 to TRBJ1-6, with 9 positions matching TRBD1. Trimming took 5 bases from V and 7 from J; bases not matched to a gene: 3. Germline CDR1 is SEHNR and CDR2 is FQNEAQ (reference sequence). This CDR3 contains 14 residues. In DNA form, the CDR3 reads TGTGCCAGCAGCCCCGGACAGGGGAATTCACCCCTCCACTTT. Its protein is CASSPGQGNSPLHF. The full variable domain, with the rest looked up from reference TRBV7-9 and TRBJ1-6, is DTGVSQNPRHKITKRGQNVTFRCDPISEHNRLYWYRQTLGQGPEFLTYFQNEAQLEKSRLLSDRFSAERPKGSFSTLEIQRTEQGDSAMYLCASSPGQGNSPLHFGNGTRLTVT.

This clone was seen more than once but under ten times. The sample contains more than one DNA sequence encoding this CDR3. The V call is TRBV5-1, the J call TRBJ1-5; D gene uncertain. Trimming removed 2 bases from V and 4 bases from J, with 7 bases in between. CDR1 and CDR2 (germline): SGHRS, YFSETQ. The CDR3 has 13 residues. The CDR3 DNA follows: TGCGCCAGCAGCTTAGCGGGAAATCAGCCCCAGCATTTT. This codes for CASSLAGNQPQHF.

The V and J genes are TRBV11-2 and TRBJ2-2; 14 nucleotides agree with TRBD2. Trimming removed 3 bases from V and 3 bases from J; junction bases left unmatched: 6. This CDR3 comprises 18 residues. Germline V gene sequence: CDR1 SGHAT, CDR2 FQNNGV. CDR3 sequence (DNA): TGTGCCAGCAGCTTGATCGGACTAGCGGGAGGATACACCGGGGAGCTGTTTTTT. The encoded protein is CASSLIGLAGGYTGELFF.

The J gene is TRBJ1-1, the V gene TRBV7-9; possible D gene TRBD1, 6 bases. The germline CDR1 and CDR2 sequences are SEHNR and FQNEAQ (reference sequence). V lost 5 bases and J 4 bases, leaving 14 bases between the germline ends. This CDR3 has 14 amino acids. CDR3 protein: CASSRLAGATEAFF. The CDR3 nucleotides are TGTGCCAGCAGCCGGCTGGCAGGGGCCACTGAAGCTTTCTTT.

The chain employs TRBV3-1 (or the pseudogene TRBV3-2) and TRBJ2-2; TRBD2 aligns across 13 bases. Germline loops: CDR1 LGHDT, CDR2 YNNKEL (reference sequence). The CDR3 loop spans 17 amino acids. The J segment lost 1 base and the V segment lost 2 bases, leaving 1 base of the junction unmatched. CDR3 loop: CASSQRLAGGNTGELFF. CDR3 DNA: TGTGCCAGCAGCCAACGACTAGCGGGAGGGAACACCGGGGAGCTGTTTTTT.

The CDR3 reads CASKGDPDEQFF. DNA for the CDR3: TGTGCCAGCAAGGGGGACCCCGATGAGCAGTTCTTC. The chain uses TRBV2 and TRBJ2-1, with D possibly matching TRBD1 (6 bases). The CDR3 has 12 residues. Germline V CDR1 and CDR2: SNHLY, FYNNEI. The V end was cut by 7 bases, the J end by 8 bases, with 12 bases between.

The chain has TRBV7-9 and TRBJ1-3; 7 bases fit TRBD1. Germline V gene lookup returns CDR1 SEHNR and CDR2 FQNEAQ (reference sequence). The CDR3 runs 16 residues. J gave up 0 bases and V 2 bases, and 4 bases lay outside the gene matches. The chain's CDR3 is CASSLWDSISGNTIYF. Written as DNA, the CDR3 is TGTGCCAGCAGCTTATGGGACAGTATCTCTGGAAACACCATATATTTT.

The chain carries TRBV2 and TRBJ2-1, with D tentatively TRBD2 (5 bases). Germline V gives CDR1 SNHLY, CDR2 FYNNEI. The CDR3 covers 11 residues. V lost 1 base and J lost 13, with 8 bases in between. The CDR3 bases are TGTGCCAGCAGTGAAGGGGAGTTACAGTTCTTC. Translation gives CASSEGELQFF.

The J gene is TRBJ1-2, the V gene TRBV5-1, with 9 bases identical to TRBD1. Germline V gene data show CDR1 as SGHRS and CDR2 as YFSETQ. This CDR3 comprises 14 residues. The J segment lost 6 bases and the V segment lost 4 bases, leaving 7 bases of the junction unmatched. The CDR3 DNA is TGCGCCAGCAGCCTTAGGACAGGGGTGGATGGCTACACCTTC. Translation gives CASSLRTGVDGYTF.